These 28 T cell receptor beta chains originate from one sample sequenced in a study of cytomegalovirus exposure and HLA in healthy donors. The PCR employed 60 Vbeta primers together with 13 Jbeta primers. Clones were sequenced by immunoSEQ multiplex PCR, and TCRdb holds only the in-frame ones, with some missing. The sample lists about 100,000 clones, around 9.1% seen once, with 5.8% in the top ten. Sequenced: PBMCs. The receptors derive from a man aged 40-55 years in good health and CMV-seropositive.

Only a few counts were recorded for this clone. The chain uses TRBV7-6 and TRBJ1-1; TRBD1 is a possible D gene (5 bases). This CDR3 contains 15 residues. The V and J ends lost 6 bases and 5 bases respectively, with 19 bases between them. Germline CDR1 reads SGHVS; CDR2 reads FNYEAQ. DNA of the CDR3: TGTGCCAGCAGTTTGGTTGGGGGGGAGGGGACTGAAGCTTTCTTT. Its translation is CASSLVGGEGTEAFF.

This clone turned up a few times. The chain employs TRBV4-3 and TRBJ2-7, with TRBD2 identical over 8 bases. The CDR3 runs 14 residues. Germline CDR1 and CDR2: LGHNA and YSLEER. With V trimmed by 4 bases and J by 3 bases, 5 bases remained unmatched. DNA for the CDR3: TGCGCCAGCAGCCCCGGACTAGCTGTCTACGAGCAGTACTTC. It codes for CASSPGLAVYEQYF.

The chain employs TRBV11-1 and TRBJ2-2; D possibly corresponds to TRBD2 (6 bases). This CDR3 is built from 15 residues. Trimming shortened V by 5 bases and J by 6 bases, and 16 bases separated the two germline ends. Germline assignment: CDR1 SGHAT and CDR2 FQDESV (reference sequence). As DNA, the CDR3 is TGTGCCAGCAGCCCCAACCCCACGGGAGCCGGGGAGCTGTTTTTT. Translation gives CASSPNPTGAGELFF. Variable domain in full (rest from reference TRBV11-1 and TRBJ2-2): EAEVAQSPRYKITEKSQAVAFWCDPISGHATLYWYRQILGQGPELLVQFQDESVVDDSQLPKDRFSAERLKGVDSTLKIQPAELGDSAMYLCASSPNPTGAGELFFGEGSRLTVL.

This clone was found a few times. The J gene is TRBJ2-3, the V gene TRBV4-3; TRBD2 is a possible D gene (6 bases). The CDR3 sequence is 18 residues long. With 0 bases removed from V and 6 bases from J, the gap between germline ends came to 22 bases. The germline V gene has CDR1 LGHNA and CDR2 YSLEER. CDR3 residues: CASSQEGGARRFADTQYF. For the CDR3, the DNA is TGCGCCAGCAGCCAAGAAGGAGGGGCTCGACGGTTTGCGGATACGCAGTATTTT.

The chain recombines TRBV21-1 with TRBJ2-1; the tabulated D call, TRBD2, remains unverified against the DNA. TRBV21-1 is designated a pseudogene. The CDR3 extends over 15 amino acids. Here the CDR3 reads CASSKVAGGYNEQFF. The CDR3 nucleotides are TGTGCCAGCAGCAAAGTTGCGGGAGGGTACAATGAGCAGTTCTTC.

This chain uses TRBV5-6 with TRBJ2-1; the match to TRBD2 covers 11 bases. The V and J ends lost 2 bases and 5 bases, in that order; junction bases with no gene match: 9. This CDR3 is built from 17 residues. CDR1 and CDR2 from the germline V gene are SGHDT and YYEEEE. CDR3: CASSFGTSGFLNNEQFF. The DNA of the CDR3 is TGTGCCAGCAGCTTCGGGACTAGCGGCTTCTTGAACAATGAGCAGTTCTTC.

V is TRBV28 and J is TRBJ2-5; 10 bases align to TRBD2. V lost 4 bases and J lost 11; bases outside the gene matches: 13. Germline loops: CDR1 MDHEN, CDR2 SYDVKM. This CDR3 has 15 amino acids. Written as DNA, the CDR3 is TGTGCCAGCAGTTCTCCTTCTAGCGGGAGTGGAGAGCAGTACTTC. Its translation: CASSSPSSGSGEQYF.

This clone was observed a few times. This chain links TRBV4-1 with TRBJ2-5; the match to TRBD2 covers 14 bases. V trimming: 3 bases; J trimming: 6 bases; junction bases outside the gene matches: 12. CDR1 is MGHRA and CDR2 is YSYEKL in the germline V gene. This CDR3 contains 18 residues. The CDR3 reads CASSQIPGTSGSEKTQYF. CDR3 bases: TGCGCCAGCAGCCAGATTCCCGGGACTAGCGGGAGTGAAAAGACCCAGTACTTC.

This clone has a handful of counts. The chain has TRBV9 and TRBJ1-2; D possibly corresponds to TRBD1 (6 bases). Germline lookup yields CDR1 SGDLS and CDR2 YYNGEE. V was clipped by 0 bases and J by 7 bases, with 16 bases between them. The CDR3 runs to 15 residues. This CDR3 is CASSVGGRGRSGYTF. CDR3 bases: TGTGCCAGCAGCGTAGGCGGCAGGGGAAGGAGTGGCTACACCTTC.

This clone has more than one count but fewer than ten. J is TRBJ2-5 and V is TRBV7-2, with D perhaps TRBD1 (6 bases). Germline loops: CDR1 SGHTA, CDR2 FQGNSA. V shed 4 bases and J shed 4 bases, with 16 bases lying between them. This CDR3 has 15 amino acids. The chain's CDR3 is CASSSRDTDLETQYF. CDR3 coding DNA: TGTGCCAGCAGCTCCCGGGACACCGATTTAGAGACCCAGTACTTC.

A few counts support this clone. The chain couples TRBV4-1 to TRBJ2-3; 9 nucleotides align to TRBD2. V dropped 0 bases and J dropped 4; count of bases not matched to a gene: 8. The CDR3 is made up of 17 amino acids. Germline CDR1 MGHRA, CDR2 YSYEKL. The CDR3 protein is CASSQEYRAGGSDTQYF. CDR3 bases: TGCGCCAGCAGCCAAGAGTATCGAGCGGGAGGCTCAGATACGCAGTATTTT.

V is TRBV9 and J is TRBJ2-1; 11 positions match TRBD2. Germline V lookup: CDR1 SGDLS, CDR2 YYNGEE. With 0 bases clipped from V and 2 bases from J, the junction kept 4 bases outside the gene matches. This CDR3 is built from 17 residues. CDR3 region: CASSVGDSGRAYNEQFF. CDR3 DNA sequence: TGTGCCAGCAGCGTAGGAGATAGCGGGAGGGCCTACAATGAGCAGTTCTTC.

This chain connects TRBV25-1 to TRBJ2-7, with D hard to call. The CDR3 spans 13 residues. Deletions cut 7 bases from V and 5 bases from J, with 15 bases between. In germline, CDR1 is MGHDK, CDR2 SYGVNS. Here the CDR3 DNA reads TGTGCCAGCATAGATTACAGTGGGCACGAGCAGTACTTC. Amino acids: CASIDYSGHEQYF.

This chain uses TRBV5-1 with TRBJ2-1; TRBD2 is a possible D gene (6 bases). CDR1 is SGHRS and CDR2 is YFSETQ in the germline V gene. V was trimmed by 4 bases and J by 0 bases, leaving 14 bases between them. The CDR3 runs 16 residues. The CDR3 DNA reads as TGCGCCAGCAGCCTTACCGGGACTGTCTCCTACAATGAGCAGTTCTTC. Its translation is CASSLTGTVSYNEQFF.

The rearrangement joins TRBV6-5 to TRBJ1-1, with D unresolved. The V end lost 8 bases, the J end lost 6 bases, and 10 bases lay between the germline ends. The germline V gene has CDR1 MNHEY and CDR2 SVGAGI. The CDR3 consists of 11 residues. The CDR3 here is CASRVGSEAFF. The CDR3 DNA reads TGTGCCAGCCGTGTCGGGTCTGAAGCTTTCTTT.

This clone turned up a few times. This chain's CDR3 is CASSLEASSGKLFF. CDR3 bases: TGTGCCAGCAGCTTGGAAGCTAGCTCGGGAAAGCTGTTTTTT. This rearrangement joins TRBV7-9 to TRBJ2-2; D possibly corresponds to TRBD2 (5 bases). This CDR3 is built from 14 residues. Germline V lookup: CDR1 SEHNR, CDR2 FQNEAQ (reference sequence). V dropped 3 bases and J dropped 12 bases, with 17 bases sitting between them. Full variable domain (outside the CDR3, taken from reference TRBV7-9 and TRBJ2-2): DTGVSQNPRHKITKRGQNVTFRCDPISEHNRLYWYRQTLGQGPEFLTYFQNEAQLEKSRLLSDRFSAERPKGSFSTLEIQRTEQGDSAMYLCASSLEASSGKLFFGEGSRLTVL.

The rearrangement links TRBV19 to TRBJ2-7; D is perhaps TRBD1 (5 bases). This CDR3 is 12 amino acids long. V shed 5 bases and J shed 2 bases, with 7 bases lying between them. The germline V gene has CDR1 LNHDA and CDR2 SQIVND (reference sequence). The CDR3 protein is CASSPGPYEQYF. In DNA, the CDR3 is TGTGCCAGTAGTCCAGGGCCCTACGAGCAGTACTTC.

The rearrangement uses TRBV2 and TRBJ2-1; D is perhaps TRBD2 (6 bases). Between the trimmed V and J ends, which lost 6 bases and 5 bases, there was a span of 14 bases. The CDR3 covers 14 residues. CDR1 SNHLY and CDR2 FYNNEI come from the germline V gene. The CDR3 region has the DNA TGTGCCAGCAGACCACAGGAGGGGCACAATGAGCAGTTCTTC. It yields the protein CASRPQEGHNEQFF. The complete variable domain, with remaining parts taken from reference TRBV2 and TRBJ2-1, reads EPEVTQTPSHQVTQMGQEVILRCVPISNHLYFYWYRQILGQKVEFLVSFYNNEISEKSEIFDDQFSVERPDGSNFTLKIRSTKLEDSAMYFCASRPQEGHNEQFFGPGTRLTVL.

The rearrangement uses TRBV2 and TRBJ1-3; D not certain. Germline-derived CDR1 and CDR2 are SNHLY and FYNNEI. Trimming removed 5 bases from V and 0 bases from J, with 8 bases in between. This CDR3 has 14 residues. The CDR3 DNA sequence: TGTGCCAGCAGTCGCCGGGGCTCTGGAAACACCATATATTTT. This gives the protein CASSRRGSGNTIYF.

V is TRBV7-3 and J is TRBJ1-1; D is perhaps TRBD1 (6 bases). V was cut by 2 bases and J by 8 bases, with 15 bases left in between. In germline, CDR1 is SGHTA, CDR2 FQGTGA. This CDR3 is built from 14 residues. The CDR3 here is CASSLSGAGDEAFF. The CDR3 coding sequence is TGTGCCAGCAGCTTATCGGGGGCGGGGGACGAAGCTTTCTTT.

In this sample, this clone turned up a few times. This chain joins TRBV5-6 and TRBJ1-4; D perhaps matches TRBD1 (6 bases). The germline CDR1 and CDR2 sequences are SGHDT and YYEEEE. The CDR3 is made up of 14 amino acids. The V gene lost 4 bases and the J gene lost 5 bases, with 12 bases spanning the gap. This chain's CDR3 is CASSRGRGNEKLFF. The CDR3 coding sequence is TGTGCCAGCAGCCGGGGAAGGGGGAATGAAAAACTGTTTTTT. Complete variable domain (other parts from reference TRBV5-6 and TRBJ1-4): DAGVTQSPTHLIKTRGQQVTLRCSPKSGHDTVSWYQQALGQGPQFIFQYYEEEERQRGNFPDRFSGHQFPNYSSELNVNALLLGDSALYLCASSRGRGNEKLFFGSGTQLSVL.

The rearrangement links TRBV6-6 to TRBJ2-3; D is unclear. Germline CDR1 and CDR2: MNHNY and SVGAGI (reference sequence). V was trimmed by 8 bases and J by 6 bases, leaving 9 bases between them. The CDR3 loop spans 11 amino acids. CDR3 coding DNA: TGTGCCAGCGGCCTAGGCGATACGCAGTATTTT. The encoded protein is CASGLGDTQYF.

Only a few counts were recorded for this clone. Mismatch with germline at one junction end may stem from a read error. This chain links TRBV11-2 with TRBJ2-2; possible D gene TRBD2, 6 bases. Germline V lookup: CDR1 SGHAT, CDR2 FQNNGV. CDR3 length: 14 amino acids. The CDR3 sequence: CASSLEAGAGELFF. The CDR3 DNA sequence: TGTGCCAGCAGCCTAGAAGCGGGCGCCGGGGAGCTGTTTTTT.

V usage is TRBV6-1 and J usage is TRBJ2-2; weak D call: TRBD2 (6 bases). This CDR3 contains 14 residues. Trimming left V 6 bases short and J 4 bases short, with 12 bases between. The germline V gene encodes CDR1 MNHNS and CDR2 SASEGT. The CDR3 protein is CASRISGATGELFF. As DNA, the CDR3 is TGTGCCAGCAGGATTAGCGGAGCCACCGGGGAGCTGTTTTTT.

The chain links TRBV10-2 to TRBJ2-7; 8 bases fit TRBD2. Germline CDR1 reads WSHSY; CDR2 reads SAAADI. The CDR3 has 13 residues. After removal of 5 bases from V and 4 bases from J, the junction contained 4 bases not matched to a gene. The CDR3 DNA is TGCGCCAGCAGTATAGCGGGGCCTTACGAGCAGTACTTC. It encodes CASSIAGPYEQYF.

The chain recombines TRBV21-1 with TRBJ2-7; the table's D call, TRBD2, has no DNA check behind it. TRBV21-1 is a pseudogene segment. CDR3 length: 15 amino acids. CDR3 sequence: CASSKFNGGSYEQYF. CDR3 nucleotides: TGTGCCAGCAGCAAATTTAACGGGGGATCCTACGAGCAGTACTTC.

This clone showed up just a few times. The rearrangement uses TRBV7-8 and TRBJ2-5, with 8 nucleotides matching TRBD2. J was trimmed by 5 bases and V by 5 bases; bases with no gene match: 7. Germline V gene lookup returns CDR1 SGHVS and CDR2 FQNEAQ. This CDR3 contains 14 residues. Written as DNA, the CDR3 is TGTGCCAGCAGCCCTCAGGGGACTAGGGAGACCCAGTACTTC. The encoded protein is CASSPQGTRETQYF.

This clone was picked up a small number of times. The chain uses TRBV4-3 and TRBJ2-5; maybe TRBD2 (5 bases). V lost 1 base and J 0 bases, leaving 9 bases between the germline ends. Germline CDR1 reads LGHNA; CDR2 reads YSLEER. The CDR3 is made up of 15 amino acids. CDR3 sequence reads: CASSQVRGHQETQYF. In DNA form, the CDR3 reads TGCGCCAGCAGCCAAGTTCGCGGGCACCAAGAGACCCAGTACTTC.